Listed below are T cell receptor beta chains from one sample, sequenced in a study of Graves' ophthalmopathy and Graves' hyperthyroidism. TCRdb reanalysed the multiplex PCR reads using MiXCR and keeps one entry per CDR3 protein. Altogether roughly 500,000 distinct CDR3 sequences are present, under 15% being singletons, with the ten largest covering 9.8%. Sequences were obtained from blood. The receptors shown here come from a woman in her thirties with Graves' ophthalmopathy. The CDR3 runs from the conserved cysteine through the conserved F or W. D genes are given only for firm matches. Only some rows state a clone size, as once, few, many or a class for expanded clones.

v_gene: TRBV7-9; abundance: -; d_gene: -; j_gene: TRBJ1-1; CDR3nt: TGTGCCAGCATCTTAGATTCAGGGGATGCTTTCTTT; CDR3aa: CASILDSGDAFF
v_gene: TRBV30; abundance: many; d_gene: -; j_gene: TRBJ1-2; CDR3nt: TGTGCCTGGGGGTTACAGGGCTTCTATGGCTACACCTTC; CDR3aa: CAWGLQGFYGYTF
v_gene: TRBV6-2/TRBV6-3; abundance: many; d_gene: TRBD1; j_gene: TRBJ1-1; CDR3nt: TGTGCCAGCAGTTATACAGGGGGCACTGAAGCTTTCTTT; CDR3aa: CASSYTGGTEAFF
v_gene: TRBV20-1; abundance: many; d_gene: TRBD1; j_gene: TRBJ2-7; CDR3nt: TGCAGTGCTAGAGAAGGGTACAGGGGGTCCTACGAGCAGTACTTC; CDR3aa: CSAREGYRGSYEQYF
v_gene: TRBV20-1; abundance: many; d_gene: TRBD2; j_gene: TRBJ2-7; CDR3nt: TGCAGTGCTTCGACTAGCGGGGGGGCCTTTGAGCAGTACTTC; CDR3aa: CSASTSGGAFEQYF
v_gene: TRBV20-1; abundance: many; d_gene: -; j_gene: TRBJ1-1; CDR3nt: TGCAGTGCTCACCCAACGGGTAACACTGAAGCTTTCTTT; CDR3aa: CSAHPTGNTEAFF
v_gene: TRBV27; abundance: few; d_gene: -; j_gene: TRBJ1-6; CDR3nt: TGTGCCAGCAGAAAAGGAAGCTCCTATAATTCACCCCTCCACTTT; CDR3aa: CASRKGSSYNSPLHF
v_gene: TRBV28; abundance: many; d_gene: -; j_gene: TRBJ2-4; CDR3nt: TGTGCCAGCAGTTCCCCAGGAGTAAGCAAAAACATTCAGTACTTC; CDR3aa: CASSSPGVSKNIQYF
v_gene: TRBV27; abundance: many; d_gene: -; j_gene: TRBJ2-7; CDR3nt: TGTGCCAGCGCGGGCCTCGGCGACGAGCAGTACTTC; CDR3aa: CASAGLGDEQYF
v_gene: TRBV12-3/TRBV12-4; abundance: -; d_gene: TRBD1; j_gene: TRBJ2-7; CDR3nt: TGTGCCAGCAGTAACCGGGACAGGCCTCCTGGAGAGCAGTACTTC; CDR3aa: CASSNRDRPPGEQYF
v_gene: TRBV20-1; abundance: many; d_gene: TRBD2; j_gene: TRBJ2-7; CDR3nt: TGCAGTGCTAGCGGCCGGGGGACTAGCGCAGCCTACGAGCAGTACTTC; CDR3aa: CSASGRGTSAAYEQYF
v_gene: TRBV19; abundance: few; d_gene: -; j_gene: TRBJ1-6; CDR3nt: TGTGCCAGTAGTATCTACAGGGCATGGGAGAATTCACCCCTCCACTTT; CDR3aa: CASSIYRAWENSPLHF
v_gene: TRBV5-1; abundance: -; d_gene: -; j_gene: TRBJ2-7; CDR3nt: TGCGCCAGCAGTCTTGGGCGCAGGGACGAGCAGTACTTC; CDR3aa: CASSLGRRDEQYF
v_gene: TRBV20-1; abundance: many; d_gene: -; j_gene: TRBJ2-7; CDR3nt: TGCAGTGCTCCAAATTCCGACAGGAATGACCACGAGCAGTACTTC; CDR3aa: CSAPNSDRNDHEQYF
v_gene: TRBV6-8; abundance: many; d_gene: TRBD1; j_gene: TRBJ1-2; CDR3nt: TGTGCCAGCAGTTATCATCTCGGCGAGGGGGCGAATGGCTACACCTTC; CDR3aa: CASSYHLGEGANGYTF
v_gene: TRBV15; abundance: -; d_gene: -; j_gene: TRBJ2-2; CDR3nt: TGTGCCACCAGCCCCGGGGCGAGACTAGACGCCGGGGAGCTGTTTTTT; CDR3aa: CATSPGARLDAGELFF
v_gene: TRBV12-3/TRBV12-4; abundance: many; d_gene: -; j_gene: TRBJ1-5; CDR3nt: TGTGCCAGCAGTTCGAGACACGGCAATCAGCCCCAGCATTTT; CDR3aa: CASSSRHGNQPQHF
v_gene: TRBV12-3/TRBV12-4; abundance: many; d_gene: TRBD1; j_gene: TRBJ1-1; CDR3nt: TGTGCCAGCAGTCAAGACAGGGAGAAGGAAGCTTTCTTT; CDR3aa: CASSQDREKEAFF
v_gene: TRBV28; abundance: many; d_gene: TRBD1; j_gene: TRBJ2-7; CDR3nt: TGTGCCAGCAGTTTTGGGAAACAGGGGGAGCAGTACTTC; CDR3aa: CASSFGKQGEQYF
v_gene: TRBV2; abundance: -; d_gene: -; j_gene: TRBJ2-5; CDR3nt: TGTGCCAGCAGTGATCGCCCAGAAGAGACCCAGTACTTC; CDR3aa: CASSDRPEETQYF
v_gene: TRBV20-1; abundance: many; d_gene: TRBD1; j_gene: TRBJ1-6; CDR3nt: TGCAGTGCTATCCGGGACAGGTATTCACCCCTCCACTTT; CDR3aa: CSAIRDRYSPLHF
v_gene: TRBV11-2; abundance: many; d_gene: TRBD1; j_gene: TRBJ1-6; CDR3nt: TGTGCCAGCGGCAGACAGGGGGATAATTCACCCCTCCACTTT; CDR3aa: CASGRQGDNSPLHF
v_gene: TRBV7-8; abundance: few; d_gene: TRBD1; j_gene: TRBJ2-7; CDR3nt: TGTGCCAGCAGCCCGGACAGGGGGGCGTGGGAGCAGTACTTC; CDR3aa: CASSPDRGAWEQYF
v_gene: TRBV6-1; abundance: -; d_gene: TRBD1; j_gene: TRBJ1-2; CDR3nt: TGTGCCAGCAGCACCCGGGACAGGGGTGGTGGCTACACCTTC; CDR3aa: CASSTRDRGGGYTF
v_gene: TRBV12-3/TRBV12-4; abundance: many; d_gene: TRBD1; j_gene: TRBJ1-1; CDR3nt: TGTGCCAGCAGCCCGGGACAGGGTGGAAAGAACACTGAAGCTTTCTTT; CDR3aa: CASSPGQGGKNTEAFF
v_gene: TRBV5-1; abundance: many; d_gene: -; j_gene: TRBJ1-6; CDR3nt: TGCGCCAGCAGCTCAGGAGTCCTGCGGGGGGGATCACCCCTCCACTTT; CDR3aa: CASSSGVLRGGSPLHF
v_gene: TRBV29-1; abundance: many; d_gene: -; j_gene: TRBJ1-2; CDR3nt: TGCAGCGTTGAATGGGGAGCTAACTATGGCTACACCTTC; CDR3aa: CSVEWGANYGYTF
v_gene: TRBV18; abundance: -; d_gene: -; j_gene: TRBJ2-7; CDR3nt: TGTGCCAGCTCACCACAGGGTGGGGAACACTACGAGCAGTACTTC; CDR3aa: CASSPQGGEHYEQYF
v_gene: TRBV28; abundance: many; d_gene: TRBD2; j_gene: TRBJ2-7; CDR3nt: TGTGCCAGCAGTTTGGAAGCGGGAGGGCGGGTCGAGCAGTACTTC; CDR3aa: CASSLEAGGRVEQYF
v_gene: TRBV7-3; abundance: many; d_gene: TRBD1; j_gene: TRBJ1-1; CDR3nt: TGTGCCAGCAGCCCGGGCACAATCACCGACAGGGGTGAGACTGAAGCTTTCTTT; CDR3aa: CASSPGTITDRGETEAFF
v_gene: TRBV7-8; abundance: -; d_gene: -; j_gene: TRBJ1-5; CDR3nt: TGTGCCAGCAGCTTTCTCGGGGTGGGCAATCAGCCCCAGCATTTT; CDR3aa: CASSFLGVGNQPQHF
v_gene: TRBV5-1; abundance: -; d_gene: TRBD1; j_gene: TRBJ2-5; CDR3nt: TGCGCCAGCAGCTTGGCCCCGACAGGGGATGGAGAGACCCAGTACTTC; CDR3aa: CASSLAPTGDGETQYF
v_gene: TRBV28; abundance: -; d_gene: TRBD1; j_gene: TRBJ1-5; CDR3nt: TGTGCCGGCAGTTTTTTTGTAGGGACAGTTCAGCCCCAGCATTTT; CDR3aa: CAGSFFVGTVQPQHF
v_gene: TRBV12-3/TRBV12-4; abundance: -; d_gene: TRBD1; j_gene: TRBJ2-7; CDR3nt: TGTGCCAGCAGTCCCCTTTACAGGGGCTACGAGCAGTACTTC; CDR3aa: CASSPLYRGYEQYF
v_gene: TRBV7-3; abundance: many; d_gene: TRBD1; j_gene: TRBJ1-1; CDR3nt: TGTGCCAGCAGCTTATGCCGGGACAGGGGGAAGACTGAAGCTTTCTTT; CDR3aa: CASSLCRDRGKTEAFF
v_gene: TRBV6-1; abundance: many; d_gene: -; j_gene: TRBJ2-7; CDR3nt: TGTGCCAGCAGTCCCTTGGGTGTCGCACCATCCTACGAGCAGTACTTC; CDR3aa: CASSPLGVAPSYEQYF
v_gene: TRBV13; abundance: many; d_gene: TRBD1; j_gene: TRBJ1-1; CDR3nt: TGTGCCAGCAGCTTCCGGGCAGGGGGCGCCTACACTGAAGCTTTCTTT; CDR3aa: CASSFRAGGAYTEAFF
v_gene: TRBV7-2; abundance: many; d_gene: TRBD1; j_gene: TRBJ2-7; CDR3nt: TGTGCCAGCAGCCAAGGGACAGGGTTTGAGCAGTACTTC; CDR3aa: CASSQGTGFEQYF
v_gene: TRBV5-1; abundance: many; d_gene: -; j_gene: TRBJ2-7; CDR3nt: TGCGCCAGCAGCTCCCTTCCGGGACCGCCCTACGAGCAGTACTTC; CDR3aa: CASSSLPGPPYEQYF
v_gene: TRBV4-1; abundance: -; d_gene: -; j_gene: TRBJ2-7; CDR3nt: TGCGCCAGCAGCCAAGATTACGGAGAAATCTTCTACGAGCAGTACTTC; CDR3aa: CASSQDYGEIFYEQYF
v_gene: TRBV6-1; abundance: few; d_gene: -; j_gene: TRBJ1-1; CDR3nt: TGTGCCAGCCCCCCCTCTTACAGGGTGGCAATCCCTGAAGCTTTCTTT; CDR3aa: CASPPSYRVAIPEAFF
v_gene: TRBV5-1; abundance: many; d_gene: -; j_gene: TRBJ1-1; CDR3nt: TGCGCCAGCAGCTTGAAGTTCCAGTCCCTAAACACTGAAGCTTTCTTT; CDR3aa: CASSLKFQSLNTEAFF
v_gene: TRBV24-1; abundance: few; d_gene: -; j_gene: TRBJ1-5; CDR3nt: TGTGCCACCAGAAACAAGGGGAGAGAGTCGCAGCCCCAGCATTTT; CDR3aa: CATRNKGRESQPQHF
v_gene: TRBV6-2/TRBV6-3; abundance: many; d_gene: TRBD1; j_gene: TRBJ2-7; CDR3nt: TGTGCCAGCAGTTCCGGGACAGAAGGATACGAGCAGCACTTC; CDR3aa: CASSSGTEGYEQHF
v_gene: TRBV28; abundance: many; d_gene: TRBD2; j_gene: TRBJ2-5; CDR3nt: TGTGCCAGCAGTTTAGGGACTAGCTTGCGGGGGTACCAGTACTTC; CDR3aa: CASSLGTSLRGYQYF
v_gene: TRBV6-2/TRBV6-3; abundance: many; d_gene: TRBD2; j_gene: TRBJ2-5; CDR3nt: TGTGCCAGCAGCCCGACCTCTAGCGGACAAGAGACCCAGTACTTC; CDR3aa: CASSPTSSGQETQYF
v_gene: TRBV12-5; abundance: many; d_gene: -; j_gene: TRBJ1-3; CDR3nt: TGTGCTAGTGGTTTGGAGGTCTCTGGAAACACCATATATTTT; CDR3aa: CASGLEVSGNTIYF
v_gene: TRBV12-3/TRBV12-4; abundance: few; d_gene: -; j_gene: TRBJ2-2; CDR3nt: TGTGCCAGCAGTTTAGTTAGGGGTTTTTACACCGGGGAGCTGTTTTTT; CDR3aa: CASSLVRGFYTGELFF
v_gene: TRBV25-1; abundance: many; d_gene: -; j_gene: TRBJ2-7; CDR3nt: TGTGCCAGCAGTGAAGACGGGGGCTACGAGCAGTACTTC; CDR3aa: CASSEDGGYEQYF
v_gene: TRBV20-1; abundance: few; d_gene: -; j_gene: TRBJ2-1; CDR3nt: TGCAGTGCCCCGAGGGGCGGGTCGAGCTCCTACAATGAGCAGTTCTTC; CDR3aa: CSAPRGGSSSYNEQFF
v_gene: TRBV18; abundance: -; d_gene: TRBD2; j_gene: TRBJ2-5; CDR3nt: TGTGCCAGCTCGACGACACGTCTACCTTCTAGCGGGAACCAAGAGACCCAGTACTTC; CDR3aa: CASSTTRLPSSGNQETQYF